The 25 T cell receptor beta chains in this list originate from one sample, sequenced in a study of blood T cell repertoires in COVID-19. Data came from immunoSEQ multiplex PCR; TCRdb stores just in-frame clones and leaves some out. The sample holds about 200,000 clones, 88% seen once. Sequenced input: peripheral blood. The receptors were sampled from a man between 35 and 55 years old with active or convalescent COVID-19.

The V and J genes are TRBV9 and TRBJ2-1, with 7 bases lining up with TRBD2. The CDR3 extends over 15 amino acids. In germline, CDR1 is SGDLS, CDR2 YYNGEE. Germline trimming cut 4 bases from V and 2 bases from J; bases unmatched to any gene: 6. The CDR3 sequence: CASSPPAGAYNEQFF. The DNA for the CDR3 is TGTGCCAGCAGCCCGCCGGCGGGGGCCTACAATGAGCAGTTCTTC.

J is TRBJ2-3 and V is TRBV6-2 or TRBV6-3; TRBD1 might be the D (6 bases). The V and J ends lost 6 bases and 0 bases respectively, with 16 bases between them. This CDR3 is built from 16 residues. The germline CDR1 and CDR2 sequences are MNHEY and SVGEGT. The CDR3 DNA reads TGTGCCAGCAGCCCGGACAGATTAACTAGCACAGATACGCAGTATTTT. Translated: CASSPDRLTSTDTQYF.

The CDR3 DNA is TGCAGCGTTCAGACTAGCGGAAACACAGATACGCAGTATTTT. Residues: CSVQTSGNTDTQYF. V is TRBV29-1 and J is TRBJ2-3; TRBD2 aligns across 9 bases. J was trimmed by 2 bases and V by 5 bases; bases with no gene match: 5. Germline lookup yields CDR1 SQVTM and CDR2 ANQGSEA. The CDR3 totals 14 residues.

The V and J genes are TRBV15 and TRBJ2-5; TRBD1 matches at 7 bases. This CDR3 spans 16 amino acids. J gave up 5 bases and V 5 bases, and 14 bases lay outside the gene matches. The germline gives CDR1 LNHNV, CDR2 YYDKDF (reference sequence). The CDR3 spells CATSPMRGQGSETQYF. Written as DNA, the CDR3 is TGTGCCACCAGCCCCATGAGGGGGCAAGGGTCGGAGACCCAGTACTTC.

Written as DNA, the CDR3 is TGTGCCAGCAGTTTATCCGGACAGGGCGACACAGATACGCAGTATTTT. Translation gives CASSLSGQGDTDTQYF. This chain uses TRBV27 with TRBJ2-3, with 8 bases fitting TRBD1. Looked up from germline, CDR1 is MNHEY and CDR2 is SMNVEV (reference sequence). After removal of 0 bases from V and 2 bases from J, the junction contained 4 bases not matched to a gene. CDR3 length equals 16 residues.

The CDR3 loop is CASSPQGFPGNTIYF. CDR3 nucleotides: TGTGCCAGCAGCCCCCAGGGTTTTCCTGGAAACACCATATATTTT. V gene TRBV13 combines with J gene TRBJ1-3, with D perhaps matching TRBD1 (5 bases). There are 15 residues in the CDR3. Germline lookup yields CDR1 PRHDT and CDR2 FYEKMQ (reference sequence). V was pared by 5 bases and J by 2 bases, with 13 bases between.

The chain couples TRBV2 to TRBJ1-2; the D is unclear. In germline, CDR1 is SNHLY, CDR2 FYNNEI. CDR3 length: 14 amino acids. V lost 8 bases and J lost 8, with 21 bases in between. CDR3 coding DNA: TGTGCCAGCGTGAAGGGATCGGAGGTGGGGGGCTACACCTTC. This codes for CASVKGSEVGGYTF.

The V and J genes are TRBV5-1 and TRBJ1-6; 7 bases line up with TRBD1. The germline gives CDR1 SGHRS, CDR2 YFSETQ. The CDR3 extends over 16 amino acids. With 0 bases clipped from V and 7 bases from J, the junction kept 7 bases outside the gene matches. The CDR3 is CASSLATGAKNSPLHF. DNA for the CDR3: TGCGCCAGCAGCTTGGCCACAGGGGCGAAGAATTCACCCCTCCACTTT.

V and J are TRBV6-5 and TRBJ2-7; TRBD1 matches at 10 bases. The trim removed 5 bases at V and 4 bases at J, leaving 8 bases unmatched. CDR3 length: 15 residues. Germline CDR1 reads MNHEY; CDR2 reads SVGAGI. The CDR3: CASSRAPGQGYEQYF. CDR3 bases: TGTGCCAGCAGTCGTGCCCCGGGACAGGGGTACGAGCAGTACTTC.

The chain couples TRBV5-4 to TRBJ2-5; the match to TRBD1 covers 9 bases. This CDR3 is built from 13 residues. CDR1 and CDR2 (germline): SGHNT, YYREEE (reference sequence). With V trimmed by 2 bases and J by 4 bases, 0 bases remained unmatched. CDR3 loop: CASSLQGAETQYF. CDR3 DNA: TGTGCCAGCAGCTTACAGGGGGCAGAGACCCAGTACTTC.

The genes are TRBV9 and TRBJ2-3, with TRBD1 as a possible D gene (5 bases). The germline V gene encodes CDR1 SGDLS and CDR2 YYNGEE. Trimming took off 3 bases at V and 0 bases at J, with 11 bases between the two ends. There are 15 residues in the CDR3. CDR3 loop: CASSEDRASTDTQYF. CDR3 DNA sequence: TGTGCCAGCAGCGAAGACAGAGCTAGCACAGATACGCAGTATTTT.

The J gene is TRBJ2-6, the V gene TRBV9, with 7 bases identical to TRBD1. The CDR3 extends over 18 amino acids. Per the germline V gene, CDR1 is SGDLS and CDR2 is YYNGEE. Germline trimming cut 4 bases from V and 0 bases from J; bases unmatched to any gene: 10. The DNA for the CDR3 is TGTGCCAGCAGCATAACAGGGGCCCTCGGCTCTGGGGCCAACGTCCTGACTTTC. Translating gives CASSITGALGSGANVLTF. The variable domain in full, with the rest retrieved from reference TRBV9 and TRBJ2-6, is DSGVTQTPKHLITATGQRVTLRCSPRSGDLSVYWYQQSLDQGLQFLIQYYNGEERAKGNILERFSAQQFPDLHSELNLSSLELGDSALYFCASSITGALGSGANVLTFGAGSRLTVL.

The V call is TRBV5-1, the J call TRBJ1-1; D ambiguous. Trimming shortened V by 4 bases and J by 5 bases, and 9 bases separated the two germline ends. The CDR3 length is 12 residues. Germline CDR1 and CDR2: SGHRS and YFSETQ. CDR3 nucleotides: TGCGCCAGCAGCCAAGAGGGTACTGAAGCTTTCTTT. Its translation: CASSQEGTEAFF.

The V call is TRBV19, the J call TRBJ1-3; the match to TRBD1 covers 7 bases. The trim removed 3 bases at V and 2 bases at J, leaving 4 bases unmatched. The CDR3 length is 15 residues. In germline, CDR1 is LNHDA, CDR2 SQIVND (reference sequence). CDR3 amino acids: CASSISGGAGNTIYF. The CDR3 bases are TGTGCCAGTAGTATTTCAGGGGGTGCTGGAAACACCATATATTTT.

In its sample, this clone was seen many times. This rearrangement joins TRBV4-2 to TRBJ1-6; 7 nucleotides line up with TRBD1. The ends lost 1 base at V and 10 bases at J; junction bases unmatched: 10. The germline gives CDR1 LGHNA, CDR2 YNFKEQ. The CDR3 totals 16 residues. The CDR3 DNA is TGTGCCAGCAGCCAAGGAGGAGGGGGCGAAAGGTCACCCCTCCACTTT. Its protein product is CASSQGGGGERSPLHF.

Concerning this clone itself: Other DNA sequences from this sample encode an identical CDR3 as well. The chain links TRBV20-1 to TRBJ1-1; the D gene is possibly TRBD1 (5 bases). V was pared by 3 bases and J by 0 bases, with 11 bases between. The V gene's germline CDR1 is DFQATT and CDR2 SNEGSKA (reference sequence). The CDR3 totals 14 residues. CDR3 protein: CSASNQGLNTEAFF. The CDR3, as DNA: TGCAGTGCTAGTAATCAGGGCCTGAACACTGAAGCTTTCTTT.

This clone was detected a few times. The DNA for the CDR3 is TGTGCCAGCAGCTTTAGCGGGGAGCTTTACGAGCAGTACTTC. Amino acids: CASSFSGELYEQYF. This chain uses TRBV7-2 with TRBJ2-7, with 8 bases identical to TRBD2. The CDR3 length is 14 residues. Germline V lookup: CDR1 SGHTA, CDR2 FQGNSA. The J segment lost 4 bases and the V segment lost 3 bases, leaving 5 bases of the junction unmatched. Variable domain in full (rest from reference TRBV7-2 and TRBJ2-7): GAGVSQSPSNKVTEKGKDVELRCDPISGHTALYWYRQSLGQGLEFLIYFQGNSAPDKSGLPSDRFSAERTGGSVSTLTIQRTQQEDSAVYLCASSFSGELYEQYFGPGTRLTVT.

The rearrangement links TRBV9 to TRBJ1-6; TRBD1 is a possible D gene (5 bases). Germline-derived CDR1 and CDR2 are SGDLS and YYNGEE. The CDR3 has 17 amino acids. Trimming removed 5 bases at V and 3 bases at J, with 18 bases between. The CDR3 protein is CASSTKEGGDYNSPLHF. CDR3 nucleotides: TGTGCCAGCAGTACTAAAGAGGGAGGGGACTATAATTCACCCCTCCACTTT.

The chain recombines TRBV19 with TRBJ1-2, with 7 bases matching TRBD1. This CDR3 comprises 14 residues. CDR1 and CDR2 (germline): LNHDA, SQIVND (reference sequence). The V gene end was trimmed by 3 bases and the J gene end by 4 bases; junction bases not matched to a gene: 5. Here the CDR3 reads CASSMLQGGYGYTF. As DNA, the CDR3 is TGTGCCAGTAGTATGCTCCAGGGGGGCTATGGCTACACCTTC.

The chain couples TRBV11-2 to TRBJ2-1; tentatively, D is TRBD2 (5 bases). This CDR3 has 12 residues. V lost 1 base to trimming and J lost 12 bases, with 10 bases between them. Germline V gene data show CDR1 as SGHAT and CDR2 as FQNNGV. The CDR3 nucleotides are TGTGCCAGCAGCTTAGGAGCGGTCACGCAGTTCTTC. This sequence encodes CASSLGAVTQFF.

J is TRBJ1-3 and V is TRBV2; 8 bases match TRBD1. The CDR3 contains 13 residues. Germline CDR1 reads SNHLY; CDR2 reads FYNNEI. Trimming took 4 bases from V and 4 from J; bases not matched to a gene: 0. The CDR3: CASSGQGGNTIYF. The CDR3 DNA sequence: TGTGCCAGCAGTGGACAGGGGGGAAACACCATATATTTT. Supplemented by reference TRBV2 and TRBJ1-3, the full variable domain reads EPEVTQTPSHQVTQMGQEVILRCVPISNHLYFYWYRQILGQKVEFLVSFYNNEISEKSEIFDDQFSVERPDGSNFTLKIRSTKLEDSAMYFCASSGQGGNTIYFGEGSWLTVV.

The chain is built from TRBV11-3 and TRBJ1-1; D not certain. This CDR3 is built from 13 residues. V shed 1 base and J shed 5 bases, with 8 bases lying between them. Germline values: CDR1 SGHNT, CDR2 YENEEA. CDR3: CASSLVAQTEAFF. CDR3 DNA: TGTGCCAGCAGCTTAGTAGCCCAGACTGAAGCTTTCTTT.

The chain couples TRBV5-1 to TRBJ1-1; 12 positions agree with TRBD1. CDR1 is SGHRS and CDR2 is YFSETQ in the germline V gene. CDR3 size: 15 residues. V lost 4 bases, J lost 5 bases, and 6 bases stayed unmatched. CDR3 in DNA: TGCGCCAGCAGCCGGGACAGGGGGCCGGTTACTGAAGCTTTCTTT. Amino acid sequence: CASSRDRGPVTEAFF. Combining the CDR3 with reference TRBV5-1 and TRBJ1-1 gives the whole variable domain KAGVTQTPRYLIKTRGQQVTLSCSPISGHRSVSWYQQTPGQGLQFLFEYFSETQRNKGNFPGRFSGRQFSNSRSEMNVSTLELGDSALYLCASSRDRGPVTEAFFGQGTRLTVV.

The chain is built from TRBV21-1 and TRBJ1-4; the table's D call, TRBD1, was not checked against the DNA. TRBV21-1 is described as a pseudogene. This CDR3 has 18 amino acids. The CDR3 DNA is TGTGCCAGCAGCAAATGGGGACACTCTTCTGCAACTAATGAAAAACTGTTTTTT. This translates into CASSKWGHSSATNEKLFF.

This sequence joins TRBV19 and TRBJ2-5, with D possibly matching TRBD2 (6 bases). Germline assignment: CDR1 LNHDA and CDR2 SQIVND (reference sequence). Trimming removed 4 bases from V and 1 base from J, with 7 bases in between. The CDR3 runs 13 residues. CDR3: CASSRGVQETQYF. The CDR3 DNA reads TGTGCCAGTAGTAGGGGGGTCCAAGAGACCCAGTACTTC.